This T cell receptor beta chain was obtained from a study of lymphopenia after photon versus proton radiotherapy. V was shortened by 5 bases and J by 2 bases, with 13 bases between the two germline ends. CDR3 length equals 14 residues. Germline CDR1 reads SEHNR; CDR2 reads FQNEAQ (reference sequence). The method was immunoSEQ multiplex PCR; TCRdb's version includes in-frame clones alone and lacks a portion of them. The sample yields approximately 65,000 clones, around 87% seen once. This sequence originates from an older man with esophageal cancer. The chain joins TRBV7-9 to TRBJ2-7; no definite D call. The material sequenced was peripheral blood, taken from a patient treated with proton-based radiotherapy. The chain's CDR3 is CASSAPSGPYEQYF. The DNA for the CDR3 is TGTGCCAGCAGCGCGCCCTCGGGCCCCTACGAGCAGTACTTC.